What follows describes a single TCR beta chain. What it binds is unknown. This sample stems from a study of shared clonotypes between healthy human individuals. This CDR3 has 17 amino acids. V lost 2 bases to trimming and J lost 3 bases; unmatched junction nucleotides: 10. In germline, CDR1 is SGDLS, CDR2 YYNGEE. Study-wide findings and caveats: Larger richness was generally estimated for naive than memory subsets.

Naive CD8 populations comprised CD45RO-negative cells positively selected for CCR7, excluding terminally differentiated effector memory CD45RA+ cells. It was across several immunoSEQ plates that each subset's genomic DNA was evenly split. The data were produced by immunoSEQ multiplex PCR, yet TCRdb's version contains in-frame clones alone and is incomplete. The table includes about 2,200,000 clones, approximately 94% detected once. Sequences were obtained from naive CD8+ T cells from PBMCs. This chain connects TRBV9 to TRBJ2-1; TRBD2 aligns across 8 bases. The clonotype was recovered from a man between 18 and 35 years old in good health. Some clones in this sample may be carry-over from other donors' samples. The CDR3 region is CASSVPRAGVGYNEQFF. DNA for the CDR3: TGTGCCAGCAGCGTCCCACGAGCGGGAGTAGGCTACAATGAGCAGTTCTTC.